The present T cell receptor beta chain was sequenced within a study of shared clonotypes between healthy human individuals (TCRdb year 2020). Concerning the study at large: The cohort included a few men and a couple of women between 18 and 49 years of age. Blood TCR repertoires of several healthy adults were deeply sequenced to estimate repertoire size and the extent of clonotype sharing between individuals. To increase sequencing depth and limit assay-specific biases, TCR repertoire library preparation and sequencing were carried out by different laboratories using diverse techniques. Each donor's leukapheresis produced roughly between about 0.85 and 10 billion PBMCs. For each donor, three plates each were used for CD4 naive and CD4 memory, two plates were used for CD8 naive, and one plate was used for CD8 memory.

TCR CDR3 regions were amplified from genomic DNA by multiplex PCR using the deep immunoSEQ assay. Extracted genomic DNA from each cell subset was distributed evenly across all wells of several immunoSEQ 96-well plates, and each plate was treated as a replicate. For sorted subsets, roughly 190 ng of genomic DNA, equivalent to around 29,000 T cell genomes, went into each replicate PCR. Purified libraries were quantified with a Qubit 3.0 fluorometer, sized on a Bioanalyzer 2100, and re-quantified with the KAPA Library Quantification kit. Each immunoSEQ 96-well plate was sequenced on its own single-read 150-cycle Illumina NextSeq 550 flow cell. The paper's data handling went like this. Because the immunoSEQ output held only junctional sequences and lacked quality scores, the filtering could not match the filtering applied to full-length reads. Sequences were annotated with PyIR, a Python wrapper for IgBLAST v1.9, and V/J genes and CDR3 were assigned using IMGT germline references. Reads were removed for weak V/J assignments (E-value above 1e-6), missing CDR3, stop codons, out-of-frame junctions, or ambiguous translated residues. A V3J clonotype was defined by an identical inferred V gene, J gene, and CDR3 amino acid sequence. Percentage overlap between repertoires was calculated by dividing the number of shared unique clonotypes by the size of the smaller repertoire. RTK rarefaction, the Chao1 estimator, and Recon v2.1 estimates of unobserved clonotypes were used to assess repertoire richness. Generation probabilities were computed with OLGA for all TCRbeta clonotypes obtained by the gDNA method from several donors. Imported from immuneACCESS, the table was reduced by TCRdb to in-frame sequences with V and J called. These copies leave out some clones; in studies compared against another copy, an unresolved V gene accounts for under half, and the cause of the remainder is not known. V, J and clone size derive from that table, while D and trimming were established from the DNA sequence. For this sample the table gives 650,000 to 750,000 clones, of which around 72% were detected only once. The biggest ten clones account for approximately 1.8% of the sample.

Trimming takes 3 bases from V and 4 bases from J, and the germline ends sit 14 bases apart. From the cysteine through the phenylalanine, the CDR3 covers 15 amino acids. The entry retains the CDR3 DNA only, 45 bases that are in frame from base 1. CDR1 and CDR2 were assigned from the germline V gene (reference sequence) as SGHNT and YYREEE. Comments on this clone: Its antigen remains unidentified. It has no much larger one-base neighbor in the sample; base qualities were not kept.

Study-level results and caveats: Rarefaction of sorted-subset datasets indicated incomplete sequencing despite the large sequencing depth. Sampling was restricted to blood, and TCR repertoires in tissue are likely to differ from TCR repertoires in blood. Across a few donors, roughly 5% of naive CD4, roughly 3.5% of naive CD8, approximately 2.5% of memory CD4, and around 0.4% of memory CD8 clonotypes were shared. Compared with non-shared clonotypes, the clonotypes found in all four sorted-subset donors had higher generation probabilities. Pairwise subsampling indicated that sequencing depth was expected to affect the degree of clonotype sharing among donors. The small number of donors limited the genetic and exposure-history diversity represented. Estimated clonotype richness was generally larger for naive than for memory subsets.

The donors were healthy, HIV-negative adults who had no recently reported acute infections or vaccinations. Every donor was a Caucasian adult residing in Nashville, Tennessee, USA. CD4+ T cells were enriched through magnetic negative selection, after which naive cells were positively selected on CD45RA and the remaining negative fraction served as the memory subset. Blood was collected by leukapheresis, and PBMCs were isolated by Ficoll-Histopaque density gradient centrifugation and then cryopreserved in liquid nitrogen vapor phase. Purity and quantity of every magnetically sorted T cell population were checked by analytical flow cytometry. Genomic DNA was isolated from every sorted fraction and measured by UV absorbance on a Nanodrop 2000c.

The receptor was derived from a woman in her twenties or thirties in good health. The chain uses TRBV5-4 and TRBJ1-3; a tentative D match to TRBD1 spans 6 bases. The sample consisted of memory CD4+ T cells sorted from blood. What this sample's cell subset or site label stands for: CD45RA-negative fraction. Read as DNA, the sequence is TGTGCCAGCAGCTCGGCGGGACAACACGGAAACACCATATATTTT. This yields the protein CASSSAGQHGNTIYF.